This is a list of T cell receptor beta chains from one sample in a study of blood T cell repertoires in COVID-19. Method: immunoSEQ multiplex PCR; TCRdb's copy keeps in-frame clones and lacks some. The sample lists around 260,000 clones, about 87% seen once, with approximately 2.2% in the top ten. The sequencing input was peripheral blood. The receptors shown here come from a woman aged 45-59 years with acute or convalescent COVID-19. Each CDR3 is given with its conserved first and last residue. The D gene is left open where the match is weak. Expanded clones are given a class, and other clones once, few, many or no size at all.

J,V,size,D,length,DNA,CDR3
TRBJ2-7,TRBV11-2,few,TRBD2,15,TGTGCCAGCAGCTCCCGATTAGCGGGAAACTACGAGCAGTACTTC,CASSSRLAGNYEQYF
TRBJ2-2,TRBV9,.,.,16,TGTGCCAGCAGCGCCACAGGACACCCCAACACCGGGGAGCTGTTTTTT,CASSATGHPNTGELFF
TRBJ2-2,TRBV9,few,TRBD2,16,TGTGCCAGCAGCTCCGAGGGACTAGCGGGAACCGGGGAGCTGTTTTTT,CASSSEGLAGTGELFF
TRBJ1-1,TRBV12-3/TRBV12-4,.,.,13,TGTGCCAGCAGTTTATCTTATCGAGAGGTGGCTTTCTTT,CASSLSYREVAFF
TRBJ2-1,TRBV29-1,.,.,13,TGCAGCGTGGACCGGGACATGAACAATGAGCAGTTCTTC,CSVDRDMNNEQFF
TRBJ2-7,TRBV6-5,.,TRBD2,15,TGTGCCAGCAGCTCCTTAGCGGGAGGCCCCTACGAGCAGTACTTC,CASSSLAGGPYEQYF
TRBJ1-1,TRBV10-1,.,.,16,TGCGCCAGCAGTGACACGCAGGGGCGAAGGGACACTGAAGCTTTCTTT,CASSDTQGRRDTEAFF
TRBJ1-3,TRBV28,.,.,14,TGTGCCAGCAGTTCGGTTTACTCTGGAAACACCATATATTTT,CASSSVYSGNTIYF
TRBJ2-1,TRBV10-3,.,TRBD2,18,TGTGCCATCAGTGAACACCTAGCGGGAAGTGGCTCCTACAATGAGCAGTTCTTC,CAISEHLAGSGSYNEQFF
TRBJ2-5,TRBV5-4,.,TRBD2,14,TGTGCCAGCAGTTCTAGCGGGATGGGCCGGACCCAGTACTTC,CASSSSGMGRTQYF
TRBJ1-5,TRBV4-3,.,TRBD1,15,TGCGCCAGCAGCCAAGATGCACAGGGGCACCAGCCCCAGCATTTT,CASSQDAQGHQPQHF
TRBJ2-7,TRBV18,.,TRBD2,15,TGTGCCAGCTCACTACCGGGACTAGCGGGAGACGAGCAGTACTTC,CASSLPGLAGDEQYF
TRBJ2-5,TRBV19,.,.,15,TGTGCCAGTAGTATCAGACCCCAGGGAGGAGAGACCCAGTACTTC,CASSIRPQGGETQYF
TRBJ2-3,TRBV6-4,once,TRBD2,16,TGTGCCAGCAGTGATGGCTTTGCGGGAGGGGCAGATACGCAGTATTTT,CASSDGFAGGADTQYF
TRBJ1-2,TRBV7-8,.,.,16,TGTGCCAGCAGCTCTAAATGGCCAGGGTCCTACTATGGCTACACCTTC,CASSSKWPGSYYGYTF
TRBJ1-1,TRBV5-1,.,.,14,TGCGCCAGCAGCCCGGGGAGAGCAAACACTGAAGCTTTCTTT,CASSPGRANTEAFF
TRBJ1-5,TRBV28,.,.,12,TGTGCCAGCAGTTTATGGAGTCAGCCCCAGCATTTT,CASSLWSQPQHF
TRBJ1-4,TRBV2,.,TRBD1,14,TGTGCCAGCAGTGTACAGGGGATCTGGGAAAAACTGTTTTTT,CASSVQGIWEKLFF
TRBJ2-7,TRBV9,.,.,14,TGTGCCAGCAGCCTAGGGTGGGGGCTGGAAGAGCAGTACTTC,CASSLGWGLEEQYF
TRBJ1-6,TRBV10-1,.,.,21,TGCGCCAGCAGTGAGTCAAGATTCGGCGCCGATAACAGCTCCTATAATTCACCCCTCCACTTT,CASSESRFGADNSSYNSPLHF
TRBJ2-1,TRBV4-1,.,.,16,TGCGCCAGCAGCCAAGCGTCAAGGAGCTCCTACAATGAGCAGTTCTTC,CASSQASRSSYNEQFF
TRBJ2-1,TRBV11-2,.,.,13,TGTGCCAGCAGGGGAACGGAGGCGGATGAGCAGTTCTTC,CASRGTEADEQFF
TRBJ2-7,TRBV20-1,.,.,12,TGCAGTGCTAGTTCCAGGGGCTACGAGCAGTACTTC,CSASSRGYEQYF
TRBJ1-2,TRBV10-3,.,.,15,TGTGCCATCAGTGAGTCAACAGGGATGAACTATGGCTACACCTTC,CAISESTGMNYGYTF
TRBJ1-5,TRBV12-3/TRBV12-4,.,.,12,TGTGCCAGCAGTTTTGCGATTCAGCCCCAGCATTTT,CASSFAIQPQHF
TRBJ2-7,TRBV3-1/TRBV3-2,once,TRBD1,14,TGTGCCAGCAGCCGAGGACAGGAGCCACCTTACCTACTATTC,CASSRGQEPPYLLF
TRBJ2-5,TRBV30,few,.,11,TGTGCCTGGAACAGCCAAGAGACCCAGTACTTC,CAWNSQETQYF
TRBJ1-6,TRBV30,.,TRBD1,13,TGTGCCTGCTCACAGGGGGCGAGTTCACCCCTCCACTTT,CACSQGASSPLHF
TRBJ1-5,TRBV19,.,TRBD1,14,TGTGCCAGTATTGGGACAGGGTACTATCAGCCCCAGCATTTT,CASIGTGYYQPQHF
TRBJ2-5,TRBV19,.,.,14,TGTGCCAGTAGTCACCAGGTTGATCAAGAGACCCAGTACTTC,CASSHQVDQETQYF
TRBJ1-1,TRBV5-1,.,.,15,TGCGCCAGCAGCCCAGGGGTCTCGAGGAACACTGAAGCTTTCTTT,CASSPGVSRNTEAFF
TRBJ1-3,TRBV7-3,.,TRBD1,15,TGTGCCAGCAGCGCCGGGACAGGGGCTGGAAACACCATATATTTT,CASSAGTGAGNTIYF
TRBJ1-3,TRBV2,.,.,14,TGTGCCAGCAGTGACAGAACCTCTGGAAACACCATATATTTT,CASSDRTSGNTIYF
TRBJ2-7,TRBV5-1,.,.,15,TGCGCCAGCAGCCCCGAGGGCGGGATTAGCAACGAGCAGTACTTC,CASSPEGGISNEQYF
TRBJ2-3,TRBV29-1,.,.,13,TGCAGCGTTCGCGGCGGGGGCACAGATACGCAGTATTTT,CSVRGGGTDTQYF
TRBJ1-3,TRBV28,.,.,22,TGTGCCAGCAGTTTACGACTCTGGGCTCTAAAGGGGGAAGTTAACTCTGGAAACACCATATATTTT,CASSLRLWALKGEVNSGNTIYF
TRBJ2-5,TRBV19,.,TRBD2,17,TGTGCCAGTAGTGCCCGTAAGGGACTAGGAGGTCCAGAGACCCAGTACTTC,CASSARKGLGGPETQYF
TRBJ2-2,TRBV15,once,.,17,TGTGCCACCAGCAGAGATCTTCTGGGCAGGGCCACCGGGGAGCTGTTTTTT,CATSRDLLGRATGELFF
TRBJ2-7,TRBV6-5,.,.,15,TGTGCCAGCAGCCCCACCCGGGACACCTCCTACGAGCAGTACTTC,CASSPTRDTSYEQYF
TRBJ2-5,TRBV27,.,.,14,TGTGCCAGCAGTTTATGGGCCGACCTCAAGGCCCAGTACTTC,CASSLWADLKAQYF
TRBJ2-3,TRBV12-5,.,.,12,TGTGCTAGTGCCCAGAGCACAGATACGCAGTATTTT,CASAQSTDTQYF
TRBJ1-5,TRBV28,.,TRBD1,17,TGTGCCAGCAGTTCCAGAACCCGGGACAGGGTCAATCAGCCCCAGCATTTT,CASSSRTRDRVNQPQHF
TRBJ1-6,TRBV28,.,TRBD1,15,TGTGCCAGCAGCCCTGCGGACAGGGCAAATTCACCCCTCCACTTT,CASSPADRANSPLHF
TRBJ2-5,TRBV6-2/TRBV6-3,.,TRBD2,17,TGTGCCAGCAGTTATGGGTATTTGGCTAGCGGGAGGGAGACCCAGTACTTC,CASSYGYLASGRETQYF
TRBJ2-3,TRBV11-3,.,TRBD1,15,TGTGCCAGCAGGCTGGGACAGGGGGCCGGAGATACGCAGTATTTT,CASRLGQGAGDTQYF
TRBJ1-1,TRBV19,.,TRBD1,16,TGTGCCAGTCCTAGCCCCGGGACAGGGGATAACACTGAAGCTTTCTTT,CASPSPGTGDNTEAFF
TRBJ2-7,TRBV5-1,.,TRBD1,15,TGCGCCAGCAGCTTGGGTACAGGGGACACCTACGAGCAGTACTTC,CASSLGTGDTYEQYF
TRBJ1-5,TRBV9,.,.,15,TGTGCCAGCAGCGTAGCTGGGAGGGAAGAGCAGCCCCAGCATTTT,CASSVAGREEQPQHF
TRBJ2-1,TRBV28,.,.,11,TGTGCCAGCAGTTTAGCGGCTGAGCAGTTCTTC,CASSLAAEQFF
TRBJ2-1,TRBV30,once,.,13,TGTGCCTGGAGTGCGGACAGATACAATGAGCAGTTCTTC,CAWSADRYNEQFF
TRBJ1-4,TRBV5-8,.,.,18,TGTGCCAGCAGCCTCGGACAGTCACAGGCGGGAACTAATGAAAAACTGTTTTTT,CASSLGQSQAGTNEKLFF
TRBJ2-1,TRBV9,.,TRBD2,15,TGTGCCAGCAGCGTGACTAGCGGAAGTTACAATGAGCAGTTCTTC,CASSVTSGSYNEQFF
TRBJ2-1,TRBV7-2,.,.,15,TGTGCCAGCAGCTTTTGGGGGGGCTCGGAGGATGAGCAGTTCTTC,CASSFWGGSEDEQFF
TRBJ1-4,TRBV5-5,.,.,14,TGTGCCAGCACTTACAGAAACACTGGTGAAAAACTGTTTTTT,CASTYRNTGEKLFF
TRBJ2-3,TRBV3-1/TRBV3-2,.,TRBD2,15,TGTGCCAGCAGCCAGACTAGCGAGATCACAGATACGCAGTATTTT,CASSQTSEITDTQYF
TRBJ2-3,TRBV28,.,TRBD2,20,TGTGCCAGCAGTCAGCACCCGGGACTAGCGGGAGTATTTGGCACAGATACGCAGTATTTT,CASSQHPGLAGVFGTDTQYF
TRBJ2-7,TRBV7-8,many,.,13,TGTGCCAGCAGCAGCGGACAGTTCTCAGAGCAGTACTTC,CASSSGQFSEQYF
TRBJ2-5,TRBV29-1,.,.,11,TGCAGCGTTGACGACCAAGAGACCCAGTACTTC,CSVDDQETQYF
TRBJ1-1,TRBV29-1,.,TRBD1,13,TGCAGCGTCCAGGACAGGGGGCGGACTGAAGCTTTCTTT,CSVQDRGRTEAFF